One sample yielded the 29 T cell receptor beta chains listed below, sequenced in a study of T cells in tumors after PD-1 blockade (dated 2019 in TCRdb). The time point label, as the study defines it: before anti-PD-1 therapy. The library relied on the immunoSEQ multiplex PCR assay. TCRdb holds this immuneACCESS table with in-frame rearrangements only. Some clones are missing; in checked studies, unresolved V genes explain under half, and the rest has no known cause. The sample includes 60,000 or so clones, with 80% observed a single time. Around an eighth of the sample lies in the top ten. The sample was PBMCs, taken before anti-PD-1 treatment. These receptors all stem from a human donor with basal cell carcinoma.

The chain couples TRBV18 to TRBJ2-3; D is uncertain. V was cut by 3 bases and J by 7 bases, with 20 bases left in between. This CDR3 contains 16 residues. Looked up from germline, CDR1 is KGHSH and CDR2 is LQKENI. DNA for the CDR3: TGTGCCAGCTCACCTCCCGGGTTAGTCCAGTTTTATACGCAGTATTTT. Protein sequence: CASSPPGLVQFYTQYF.

In DNA, the CDR3 is TGTGCCATCAGTGACCAGAGTAACACTGAAGCTTTCTTT. Translation gives CAISDQSNTEAFF. The V and J genes are TRBV10-3 and TRBJ1-1, with D uncertain. The germline CDR1 and CDR2 sequences are ENHRY and SYGVKD. The V and J ends lost 3 bases and 2 bases respectively, with 7 bases between them. The CDR3 length is 13 residues.

V gene TRBV7-6 combines with J gene TRBJ2-7, with D possibly being TRBD1 (6 bases). Per germline, CDR1 SGHVS and CDR2 FNYEAQ. V shed 1 base and J shed 5 bases, with 9 bases lying between them. This CDR3 has 13 residues. The CDR3 DNA is TGTGCCAGCAGCTTAGAGGACAGTAACGAGCAGTACTTC. This translates into CASSLEDSNEQYF.

This chain joins TRBV13 and TRBJ2-2, with D possibly TRBD1 on 5 matching bases. The V end was cut by 2 bases, the J end by 4 bases, with 11 bases between. The CDR3 consists of 15 residues. The germline CDR1 and CDR2 sequences are PRHDT and FYEKMQ (reference sequence). As DNA, the CDR3 is TGTGCCAGCAGCTTATTTCAGGGAAGCACCGGGGAGCTGTTTTTT. It codes for CASSLFQGSTGELFF.

The chain recombines TRBV30 with TRBJ1-1; 10 bases map to TRBD1. Trimming cost V 4 bases and J 0 bases; bases outside gene matches: 5. This CDR3 is 15 amino acids long. Germline lookup yields CDR1 GTSNPN and CDR2 SVGIG (reference sequence). The CDR3 nucleotides are TGTGCCTGGATGGGACAGGGGTTCATGAACACTGAAGCTTTCTTT. It is translated as CAWMGQGFMNTEAFF.

The chain is built from TRBV6-5 and TRBJ1-1, with D maybe TRBD1 (6 bases). V lost 6 bases and J lost 6, with 20 bases in between. Germline CDR1 reads MNHEY; CDR2 reads SVGAGI. The CDR3 loop spans 15 amino acids. Here the CDR3 reads CASRSWGAESSEAFF. Written as DNA, the CDR3 is TGTGCCAGCAGATCATGGGGGGCTGAGAGCTCTGAAGCTTTCTTT.

The chain joins TRBV14 to TRBJ2-3, with 8 bases aligning to TRBD2. This CDR3 is built from 14 residues. Germline V gives CDR1 SGHDN, CDR2 FVKESK. After removal of 0 bases from V and 9 bases from J, the junction contained 5 bases not matched to a gene. The DNA for the CDR3 is TGTGCCAGCAGCCAAGAGGTGGGACTAGGCACGCAGTATTTT. It translates to CASSQEVGLGTQYF. Full variable domain (remainder filled in from reference TRBV14 and TRBJ2-3): EAGVTQFPSHSVIEKGQTVTLRCDPISGHDNLYWYRRVMGKEIKFLLHFVKESKQDESGMPNNRFLAERTGGTYSTLKVQPAELEDSGVYFCASSQEVGLGTQYFGPGTRLTVL.

This chain links TRBV5-6 with TRBJ2-1; 9 bases align to TRBD1. The CDR3 runs to 15 residues. Trimming cost V 1 base and J 8 bases; bases outside gene matches: 7. Germline-derived CDR1 and CDR2 are SGHDT and YYEEEE. Here the CDR3 DNA reads TGTGCCAGCAGCTTGAACGGACAGGGGAGGGATGAGCAGTTCTTC. Translated, it gives CASSLNGQGRDEQFF.

The gene calls are TRBV10-2 and TRBJ1-2; TRBD1 might be the D (6 bases). The CDR3 totals 19 residues. Trimming pared 3 bases from V and 3 bases from J, leaving 26 bases between. CDR1 WSHSY and CDR2 SAAADI come from the germline V gene. The CDR3 DNA reads TGCGCCAGCAGTGATCTGAGTTCGCCCCGCGGGGGCTACCACTATGGCTACACCTTC. It yields the protein CASSDLSSPRGGYHYGYTF.

The V and J genes are TRBV5-1 and TRBJ2-1, with 8 bases identical to TRBD2. Germline CDR1 is SGHRS and CDR2 is YFSETQ. With 5 bases clipped from V and 2 bases from J, the junction kept 3 bases outside the gene matches. The CDR3 totals 14 residues. The DNA for the CDR3 is TGCGCCAGCAGACGGGGGGGCACCTACAATGAGCAGTTCTTC. This encodes CASRRGGTYNEQFF. The full variable domain, with the rest looked up from reference TRBV5-1 and TRBJ2-1, is KAGVTQTPRYLIKTRGQQVTLSCSPISGHRSVSWYQQTPGQGLQFLFEYFSETQRNKGNFPGRFSGRQFSNSRSEMNVSTLELGDSALYLCASRRGGTYNEQFFGPGTRLTVL.

In DNA, the CDR3 is TGTGCCAGCAGTTATACCCAGGGGCTGGGCAATCAGCCCCAGCATTTT. Translated, it gives CASSYTQGLGNQPQHF. The rearrangement uses TRBV6-2 or TRBV6-3 and TRBJ1-5; TRBD1 might be the D (6 bases). CDR3 size: 16 residues. Germline V gene data show CDR1 as MNHEY and CDR2 as SVGEGT. Trimming left V 3 bases short and J 2 bases short, with 14 bases between.

This chain joins TRBV20-1 and TRBJ1-1; D call uncertain. Trimming cost V 3 bases and J 5 bases, with 7 bases left between them. In germline, CDR1 is DFQATT, CDR2 SNEGSKA (reference sequence). This CDR3 contains 11 residues. CDR3 sequence (DNA): TGCAGTGCTAGTTTGGAGACTGAAGCTTTCTTT. Protein sequence: CSASLETEAFF.

The chain uses TRBV6-1 and TRBJ1-3; D possibly corresponds to TRBD1 (5 bases). CDR1 and CDR2 from the germline V gene are MNHNS and SASEGT. This CDR3 spans 17 amino acids. V was trimmed by 3 bases and J by 6 bases, leaving 21 bases between them. CDR3: CASSDGARLLRVNTIYF. CDR3 nucleotide sequence: TGTGCCAGCAGTGATGGGGCCAGGCTTCTTCGGGTAAACACCATATATTTT.

The rearrangement links TRBV19 to TRBJ2-1; D not resolved. The germline V gene encodes CDR1 LNHDA and CDR2 SQIVND (reference sequence). Trimming pared 8 bases from V and 4 bases from J, leaving 15 bases between. This CDR3 region has 14 residues. The CDR3 DNA is TGTGCCAGTTCTGGAGTCGCTGCGTACAATGAGCAGTTCTTC. Translated: CASSGVAAYNEQFF.

A single count supports this clone. The rearrangement links TRBV5-4 to TRBJ2-3; the D is unclear. This CDR3 spans 14 amino acids. Trimming removed 0 bases from V and 0 bases from J, with 5 bases in between. Looked up from germline, CDR1 is SGHNT and CDR2 is YYREEE (reference sequence). This CDR3 reads CASSLVSSTDTQYF. The CDR3, as DNA: TGTGCCAGCAGCTTGGTTTCCAGCACAGATACGCAGTATTTT.

The rearrangement uses TRBV5-1 and TRBJ1-2; 10 bases are a match to TRBD1. CDR3 length: 16 residues. With 0 bases clipped from V and 4 bases from J, the junction kept 6 bases outside the gene matches. Germline CDR1 is SGHRS and CDR2 is YFSETQ. CDR3 DNA: TGCGCCAGCAGCTTGGCAGGACAGGGGGGAGTCTATGGCTACACCTTC. Its translation is CASSLAGQGGVYGYTF. Filled out from reference TRBV5-1 and TRBJ1-2, the complete variable domain reads KAGVTQTPRYLIKTRGQQVTLSCSPISGHRSVSWYQQTPGQGLQFLFEYFSETQRNKGNFPGRFSGRQFSNSRSEMNVSTLELGDSALYLCASSLAGQGGVYGYTFGSGTRLTVV.

V usage is TRBV3-1 (or the pseudogene TRBV3-2) and J usage is TRBJ2-2; D is unclear. Germline CDR1 LGHDT, CDR2 YNNKEL (reference sequence). The CDR3 loop spans 15 amino acids. The V end was cut by 4 bases, the J end by 0 bases, with 9 bases between. In nucleotides, the CDR3 is TGTGCCAGCAGCCCTCGGACGACGAACACCGGGGAGCTGTTTTTT. Its protein product is CASSPRTTNTGELFF.

The chain couples TRBV4-1 to TRBJ2-7, with D maybe TRBD1 (6 bases). The CDR3 has 15 amino acids. The germline V gene encodes CDR1 MGHRA and CDR2 YSYEKL. V was clipped by 0 bases and J by 0 bases, with 9 bases between them. This CDR3 is CASSQDRTASYEQYF. The DNA of the CDR3 is TGCGCCAGCAGCCAAGATAGGACAGCCTCCTACGAGCAGTACTTC.

This clone has just a few counts. A read error may produce the germline difference seen at one junction end. The chain links TRBV7-7 to TRBJ2-2; 9 bases are shared with TRBD2. This CDR3 has 17 amino acids. CDR1 is SSHAT and CDR2 is FNYEAQ in the germline V gene (reference sequence). The CDR3 reads CASSDQPSGDYTGELFF. The CDR3 DNA reads as TGTGCTAGCAGCGACCAGCCTAGCGGGGATTACACCGGGGAGCTGTTTTTT. The complete variable domain, with remaining parts taken from reference TRBV7-7 and TRBJ2-2, reads GAGVSQSPRYKVTKRGQDVTLRCDPISSHATLYWYQQALGQGPEFLTYFNYEAQPDKSGLPSDRFSAERPEGSISTLTIQRTEQRDSAMYRCASSDQPSGDYTGELFFGEGSRLTVL.

This clone has just one count. The V call is TRBV9, the J call TRBJ2-6; D is perhaps TRBD2 (6 bases). Germline V gene sequence: CDR1 SGDLS, CDR2 YYNGEE. The CDR3 contains 14 residues. V lost 6 bases and J lost 10, with 17 bases in between. CDR3: CASTRVPGRNVLTF. CDR3 bases: TGTGCCAGCACTCGGGTCCCTGGGAGGAACGTCCTGACTTTC.

The V gene is TRBV6-6, the J gene TRBJ2-1, with a tentative D call TRBD2 (6 bases). From germline, CDR1 is MNHNY and CDR2 SVGAGI (reference sequence). V was pared by 3 bases and J by 4 bases, with 10 bases between. CDR3 size: 14 residues. CDR3 loop: CASSYSGGYNEQFF. CDR3 DNA: TGTGCCAGCAGTTATAGTGGGGGGTACAATGAGCAGTTCTTC.

This CDR3 reads CASSPNRDRRPYEQYF. The CDR3 DNA sequence: TGCGCCAGCAGCCCAAACCGGGACCGAAGACCCTACGAGCAGTACTTC. The rearrangement uses TRBV5-1 and TRBJ2-7; D is possibly TRBD1 or TRBD2 (5 bases each). CDR3 length equals 16 residues. Trimming stripped 4 bases from V and 2 bases from J, with 19 bases between. Germline V gene data show CDR1 as SGHRS and CDR2 as YFSETQ.

This clone has a single count. This chain links TRBV6-6 with TRBJ2-7; maybe TRBD2 (6 bases). V was trimmed by 6 bases and J by 0 bases, leaving 15 bases between them. Germline CDR1 reads MNHNY; CDR2 reads SVGAGI (reference sequence). The CDR3 runs 15 residues. CDR3: CASRPEHGGSYEQYF. The CDR3 DNA is TGTGCCAGCAGACCCGAACACGGGGGCTCCTACGAGCAGTACTTC.

This rearrangement joins TRBV10-2 to TRBJ1-6, with 9 bases that match TRBD1. In germline, CDR1 is WSHSY, CDR2 SAAADI. V was pared by 7 bases and J by 5 bases, with 6 bases of the junction left unmatched. The CDR3 is made up of 15 amino acids. DNA of the CDR3: TGCGCCAGCACCGAGGGGGACAGGGATAATTCACCCCTCCACTTT. This codes for CASTEGDRDNSPLHF.

The rearrangement links TRBV2 to TRBJ1-2; the D is unclear. The CDR3 spans 15 residues. Germline CDR1 and CDR2: SNHLY and FYNNEI. V was shortened by 6 bases and J by 0 bases, with 14 bases between the two germline ends. The CDR3, as DNA: TGTGCCAGCAGCCTATTAAGAGAGTCTAACTATGGCTACACCTTC. Protein product: CASSLLRESNYGYTF.

The chain recombines TRBV4-1 with TRBJ2-7, with 7 bases matching TRBD2. This CDR3 comprises 19 residues. CDR1 is MGHRA and CDR2 is YSYEKL in the germline V gene. V lost 3 bases, J lost 2 bases, and 19 bases stayed unmatched. For the CDR3, the DNA is TGCGCCAGCAGCCACAGACTTCCGGGAGGTCAGGGTGTCGCCTACGAGCAGTACTTC. Encoded protein: CASSHRLPGGQGVAYEQYF.

The gene calls are TRBV5-1 and TRBJ2-3, with D unclear. The ends were cut back, 0 bases at V and 2 bases at J, with 13 bases in the middle. Germline V gene sequence: CDR1 SGHRS, CDR2 YFSETQ. The CDR3 length is 16 residues. The CDR3 reads CASSLAIQAFTDTQYF. The CDR3 DNA reads as TGCGCCAGCAGCTTGGCGATCCAGGCCTTCACAGATACGCAGTATTTT.

This clone was recorded many times. This CDR3 is CASSEGDRVGTGELFF. CDR3 DNA: TGTGCCAGCAGTGAGGGAGACAGGGTGGGAACCGGGGAGCTGTTTTTT. This chain uses TRBV2 with TRBJ2-2; 7 bases match TRBD1. J lost 5 bases, V lost 3 bases, and 9 bases had no gene match. CDR3 length: 16 residues. From germline, CDR1 is SNHLY and CDR2 FYNNEI.

J is TRBJ1-1 and V is TRBV2; maybe TRBD1 (6 bases). Germline loops: CDR1 SNHLY, CDR2 FYNNEI. This CDR3 has 11 residues. The germline V and J ends were trimmed by 4 bases and 9 bases, with 9 bases remaining between them. The DNA for the CDR3 is TGTGCCAGCAGTGGTCGGGACAAAGCTTTCTTT. This encodes CASSGRDKAFF.